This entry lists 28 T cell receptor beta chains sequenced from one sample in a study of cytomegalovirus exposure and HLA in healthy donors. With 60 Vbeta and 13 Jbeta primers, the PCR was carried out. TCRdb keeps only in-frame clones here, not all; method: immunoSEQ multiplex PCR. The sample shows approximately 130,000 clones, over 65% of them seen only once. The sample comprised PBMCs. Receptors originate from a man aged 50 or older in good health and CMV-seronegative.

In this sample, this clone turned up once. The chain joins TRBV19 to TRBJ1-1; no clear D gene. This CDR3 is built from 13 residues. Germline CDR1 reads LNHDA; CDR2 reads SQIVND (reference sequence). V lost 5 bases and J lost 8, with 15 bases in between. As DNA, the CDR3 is TGTGCCAGTAGTCAAGACATGCCGTCAGAAGCTTTCTTT. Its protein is CASSQDMPSEAFF.

In DNA form, the CDR3 reads TGTGCCAGCAGCCCCATGTCGACAGGGTTCGCTGCTGGCTACACCTTC. It encodes CASSPMSTGFAAGYTF. The rearrangement joins TRBV7-2 to TRBJ1-2; the match to TRBD1 covers 7 bases. Germline trimming cut 5 bases from V and 7 bases from J; bases unmatched to any gene: 16. Looked up from germline, CDR1 is SGHTA and CDR2 is FQGNSA. This CDR3 is built from 16 residues.

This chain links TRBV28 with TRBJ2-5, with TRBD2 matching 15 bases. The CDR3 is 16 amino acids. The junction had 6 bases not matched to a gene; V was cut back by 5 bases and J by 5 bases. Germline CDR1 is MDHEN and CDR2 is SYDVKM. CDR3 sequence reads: CASSPWTSGRGETQYF. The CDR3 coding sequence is TGTGCCAGCAGTCCCTGGACTAGCGGGAGGGGTGAGACCCAGTACTTC.

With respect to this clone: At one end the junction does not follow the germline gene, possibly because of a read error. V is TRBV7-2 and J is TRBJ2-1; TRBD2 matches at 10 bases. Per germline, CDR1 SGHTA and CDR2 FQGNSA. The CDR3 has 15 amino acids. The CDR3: CASSLAPSGSNEQFF. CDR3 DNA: TGTGCCAGCAGCCTAGCCCCTAGCGGGAGCAATGAGCAGTTCTTC.

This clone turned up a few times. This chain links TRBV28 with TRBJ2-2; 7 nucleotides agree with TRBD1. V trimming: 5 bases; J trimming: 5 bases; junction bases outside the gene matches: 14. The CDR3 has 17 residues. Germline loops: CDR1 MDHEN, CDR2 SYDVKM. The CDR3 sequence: CASSLNGRGQATGELFF. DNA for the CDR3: TGTGCCAGCAGTCTAAACGGTCGTGGACAGGCTACCGGGGAGCTGTTTTTT. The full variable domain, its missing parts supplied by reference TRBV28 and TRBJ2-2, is DVKVTQSSRYLVKRTGEKVFLECVQDMDHENMFWYRQDPGLGLRLIYFSYDVKMKEKGDIPEGYSVSREKKERFSLILESASTNQTSMYLCASSLNGRGQATGELFFGEGSRLTVL.

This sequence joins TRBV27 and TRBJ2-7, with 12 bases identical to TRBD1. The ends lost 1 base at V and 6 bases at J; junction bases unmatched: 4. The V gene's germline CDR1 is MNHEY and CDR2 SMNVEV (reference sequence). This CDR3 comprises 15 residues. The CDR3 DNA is TGTGCCAGCAGTTTATATGGGACAGGGGGCTTCGAGCAGTACTTC. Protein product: CASSLYGTGGFEQYF.

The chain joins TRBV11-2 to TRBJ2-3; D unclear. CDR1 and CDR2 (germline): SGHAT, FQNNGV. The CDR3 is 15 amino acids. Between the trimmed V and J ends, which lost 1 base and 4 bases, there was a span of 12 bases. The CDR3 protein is CASSLGRPRPDTQYF. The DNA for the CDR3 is TGTGCCAGCAGCTTAGGTCGTCCTAGACCAGATACGCAGTATTTT.

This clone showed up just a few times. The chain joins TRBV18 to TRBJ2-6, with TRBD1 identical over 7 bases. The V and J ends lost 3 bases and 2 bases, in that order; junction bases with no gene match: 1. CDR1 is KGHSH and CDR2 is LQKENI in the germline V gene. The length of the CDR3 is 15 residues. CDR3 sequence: CASSPTGAGANVLTF. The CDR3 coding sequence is TGTGCCAGCTCACCTACAGGGGCTGGGGCCAACGTCCTGACTTTC.

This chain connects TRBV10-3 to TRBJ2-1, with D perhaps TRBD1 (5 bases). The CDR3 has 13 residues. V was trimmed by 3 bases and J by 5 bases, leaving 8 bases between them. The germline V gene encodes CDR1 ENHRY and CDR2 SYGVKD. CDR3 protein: CAISDSRDNEQFF. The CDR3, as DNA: TGTGCCATCAGTGATAGCAGGGACAATGAGCAGTTCTTC.

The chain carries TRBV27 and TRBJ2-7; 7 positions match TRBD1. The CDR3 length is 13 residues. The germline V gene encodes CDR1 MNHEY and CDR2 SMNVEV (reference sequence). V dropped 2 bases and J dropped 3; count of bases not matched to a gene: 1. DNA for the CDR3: TGTGCCAGCAGTTTAGGGACAGTCTACGAGCAGTACTTC. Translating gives CASSLGTVYEQYF.

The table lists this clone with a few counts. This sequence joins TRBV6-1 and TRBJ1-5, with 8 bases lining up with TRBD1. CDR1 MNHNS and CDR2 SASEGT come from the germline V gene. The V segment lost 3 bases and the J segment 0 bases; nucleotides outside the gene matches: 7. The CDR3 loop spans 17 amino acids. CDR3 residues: CASSEATGGYSNQPQHF. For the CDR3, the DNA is TGTGCCAGCAGTGAGGCAACAGGGGGATATAGCAATCAGCCCCAGCATTTT.

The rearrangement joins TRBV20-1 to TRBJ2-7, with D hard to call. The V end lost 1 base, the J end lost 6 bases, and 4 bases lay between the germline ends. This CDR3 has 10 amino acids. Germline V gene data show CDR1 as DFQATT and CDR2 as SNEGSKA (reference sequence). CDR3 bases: TGCAGTGCTAGAGGGGCCGAGCAGTACTTC. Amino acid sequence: CSARGAEQYF.

The chain's CDR3 is CASSPGQTYEQYF. CDR3 bases: TGCGCCAGCAGCCCGGGACAGACCTACGAGCAGTACTTC. V and J are TRBV5-1 and TRBJ2-7, with TRBD1 matching 7 bases. Unmatched junction bases numbered 3, after V lost 4 bases and J lost 2 bases. The germline V gene encodes CDR1 SGHRS and CDR2 YFSETQ. The CDR3 covers 13 residues.

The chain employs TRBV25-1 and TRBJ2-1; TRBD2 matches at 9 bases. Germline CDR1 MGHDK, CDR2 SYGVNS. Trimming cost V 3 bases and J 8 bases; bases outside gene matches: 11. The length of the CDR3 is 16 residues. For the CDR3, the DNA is TGTGCCAGCAGTGACCGGGGTTATAGCGGGAGCTATGAGCAGTTCTTC. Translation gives CASSDRGYSGSYEQFF.

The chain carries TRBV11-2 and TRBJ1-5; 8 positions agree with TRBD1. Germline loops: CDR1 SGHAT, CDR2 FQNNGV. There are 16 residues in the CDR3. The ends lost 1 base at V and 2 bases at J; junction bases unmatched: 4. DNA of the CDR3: TGTGCCAGCAGCTTAGGGCCGGGACAGGGCAATCAGCCCCAGCATTTT. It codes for CASSLGPGQGNQPQHF.

The CDR3 protein is CSVAFRAGHPGQGSDTF. The CDR3 DNA sequence: TGCAGCGTTGCCTTCCGGGCGGGACATCCGGGACAGGGGAGTGACACCTTC. This chain joins TRBV29-1 and TRBJ1-2, with 10 nucleotides matching TRBD1. Trimming cost V 4 bases and J 12 bases; bases outside gene matches: 23. Germline assignment: CDR1 SQVTM and CDR2 ANQGSEA. This CDR3 contains 17 residues.

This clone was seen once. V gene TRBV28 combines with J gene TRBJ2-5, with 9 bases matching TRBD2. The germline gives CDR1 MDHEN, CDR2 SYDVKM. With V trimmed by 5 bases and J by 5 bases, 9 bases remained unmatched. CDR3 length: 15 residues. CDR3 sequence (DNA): TGTGCCAGCAGTCTAAGTGCGGGAGGGAGGGAGACCCAGTACTTC. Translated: CASSLSAGGRETQYF.

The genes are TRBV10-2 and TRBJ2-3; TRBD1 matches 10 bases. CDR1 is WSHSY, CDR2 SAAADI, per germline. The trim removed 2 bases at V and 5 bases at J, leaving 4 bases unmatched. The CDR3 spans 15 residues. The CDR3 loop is CASSEGTGAGDTQYF. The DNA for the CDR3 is TGCGCCAGCAGTGAGGGGACAGGGGCTGGAGATACGCAGTATTTT.

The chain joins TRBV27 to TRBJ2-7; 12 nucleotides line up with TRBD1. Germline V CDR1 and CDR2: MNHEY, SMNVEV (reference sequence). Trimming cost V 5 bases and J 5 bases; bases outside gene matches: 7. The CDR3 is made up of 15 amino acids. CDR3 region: CASSNSGTGGHEQYF. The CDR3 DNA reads TGTGCCAGCAGTAACTCCGGGACAGGGGGCCACGAGCAGTACTTC.

The CDR3 DNA reads as TGTGCCAGTAGTGCCCGACAAGAAGGAAGCGGGGAGCTGTTTTTT. Its translation: CASSARQEGSGELFF. The rearrangement joins TRBV19 to TRBJ2-2; no definite D call. The ends were cut back, 5 bases at V and 7 bases at J, with 17 bases in the middle. Germline CDR1 and CDR2: LNHDA and SQIVND (reference sequence). The CDR3 is made up of 15 amino acids.

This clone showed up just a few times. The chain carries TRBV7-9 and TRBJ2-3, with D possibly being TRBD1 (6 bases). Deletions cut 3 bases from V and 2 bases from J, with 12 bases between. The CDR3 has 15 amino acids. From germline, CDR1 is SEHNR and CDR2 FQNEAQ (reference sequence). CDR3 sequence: CASSFSRGYTDTQYF. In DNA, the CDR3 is TGTGCCAGCAGCTTTTCCAGGGGATACACAGATACGCAGTATTTT.

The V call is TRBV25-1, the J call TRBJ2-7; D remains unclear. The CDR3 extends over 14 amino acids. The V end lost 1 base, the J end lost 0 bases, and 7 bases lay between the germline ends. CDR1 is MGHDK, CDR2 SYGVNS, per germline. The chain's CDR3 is CASSESWLSYEQYF. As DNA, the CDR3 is TGTGCCAGCAGTGAATCCTGGCTCTCCTACGAGCAGTACTTC.

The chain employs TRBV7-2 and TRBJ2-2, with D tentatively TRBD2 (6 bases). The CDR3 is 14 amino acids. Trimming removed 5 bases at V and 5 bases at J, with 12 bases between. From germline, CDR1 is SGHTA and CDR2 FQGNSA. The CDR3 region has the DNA TGTGCCAGCAGCATGGGACTTGGGACCGGGGAGCTGTTTTTT. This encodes CASSMGLGTGELFF. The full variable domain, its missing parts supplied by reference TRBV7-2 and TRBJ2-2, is GAGVSQSPSNKVTEKGKDVELRCDPISGHTALYWYRQSLGQGLEFLIYFQGNSAPDKSGLPSDRFSAERTGGSVSTLTIQRTQQEDSAVYLCASSMGLGTGELFFGEGSRLTVL.

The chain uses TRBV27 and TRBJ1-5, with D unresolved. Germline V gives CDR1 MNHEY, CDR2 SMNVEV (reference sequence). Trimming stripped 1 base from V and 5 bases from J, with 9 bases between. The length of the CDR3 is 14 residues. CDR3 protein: CASSLFGGDQPQHF. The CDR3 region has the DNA TGTGCCAGCAGTTTATTCGGTGGTGATCAGCCCCAGCATTTT.

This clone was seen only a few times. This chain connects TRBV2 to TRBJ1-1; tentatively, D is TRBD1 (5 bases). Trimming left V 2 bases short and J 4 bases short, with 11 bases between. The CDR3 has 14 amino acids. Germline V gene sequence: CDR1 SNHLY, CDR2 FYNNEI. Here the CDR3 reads CASSEQGSPTEAFF. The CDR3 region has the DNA TGTGCCAGCAGTGAACAGGGTAGTCCCACTGAAGCTTTCTTT.

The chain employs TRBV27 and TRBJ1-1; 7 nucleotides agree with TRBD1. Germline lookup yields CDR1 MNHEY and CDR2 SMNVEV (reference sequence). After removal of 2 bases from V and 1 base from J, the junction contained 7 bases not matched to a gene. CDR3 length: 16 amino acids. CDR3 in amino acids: CASSLRSGTENTEAFF. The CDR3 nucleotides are TGTGCCAGCAGTTTACGGTCCGGGACAGAGAACACTGAAGCTTTCTTT.

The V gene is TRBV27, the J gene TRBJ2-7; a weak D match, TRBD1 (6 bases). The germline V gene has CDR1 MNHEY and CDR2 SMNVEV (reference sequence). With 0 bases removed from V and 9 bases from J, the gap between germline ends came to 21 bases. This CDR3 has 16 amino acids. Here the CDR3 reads CASSLSFYRERLGQYF. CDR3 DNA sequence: TGTGCCAGCAGTTTATCGTTTTACAGGGAAAGGTTAGGGCAGTACTTC.

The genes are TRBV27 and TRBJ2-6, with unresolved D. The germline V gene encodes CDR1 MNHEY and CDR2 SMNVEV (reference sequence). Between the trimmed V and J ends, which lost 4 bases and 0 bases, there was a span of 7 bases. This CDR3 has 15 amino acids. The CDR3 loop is CASSSRSSGANVLTF. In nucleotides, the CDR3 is TGTGCCAGCAGTTCGAGGAGCTCTGGGGCCAACGTCCTGACTTTC.